This T cell receptor beta chain was identified during a study of CXCR3-negative and CXCR3-positive naive CD8 T cells. Study-level information: There were 120 million to 150 million TRB reads altogether, and each library had about 1.5 +/- 0.3 million of them. General observations from the study: Because surface CD5 did not distinguish the naive subsets, TCR strength was inferred from TRB CDR3 properties. Hydrophobicity was higher for TRB CDR3s found in CXCR3-positive naive cells than in CXCR3-negative naive cells.

CDR1 and CDR2 (germline): SEHNR, FQNEAQ (reference sequence). The CDR3 spans 17 residues. A word on this clonotype: Antigen: not known.

By phenotype, naive CD8+ T cells were CD45RO-CCR7+CD27+CD95-. UMI-tagged TRB cDNA libraries were built via 5' RACE. TCRdb re-called the 5' RACE reads; one entry per CDR3 protein, DNA not given. The repertoire shows 55,000 to 65,000 distinct CDR3 sequences; the top ten hold less than 0.65%. Sequenced sample: naive CXCR3+ CD8+ T cells from blood. Indicated subset: CD45RO-CCR7+CD27+CD95- naive CD8+ T cells expressing CXCR3 (TNR3+). The chain joins TRBV7-9 to TRBJ1-4; TCRdb reports TRBD1, a call that lacks DNA to check it against. This clonotype was sampled from a human donor in good health. Some clones in this sample may be carry-over from other donors' samples. The CDR3 sequence: CASSLARGTEHNEKLFF.